This T cell receptor beta chain was recovered during a study of cytomegalovirus exposure and HLA in healthy donors. About this clone: What it binds is unknown.

Germline CDR1 reads LNHDA; CDR2 reads SQIVND (reference sequence). Germline trimming cut 4 bases from V and 6 bases from J; bases unmatched to any gene: 2. This CDR3 has 13 residues. Regarding the study as a whole: When a later analysis compared HLA-associated TCR beta chains with equally common others, the HLA-associated chains turned out to be more clonally expanded and to have lower generation probabilities. In a later analysis, TCR beta V- and J-gene trimming showed a link to a missense DCLRE1C variant.

13 Jbeta primers and 60 Vbeta primers were used for the PCR. Clones were sequenced by immunoSEQ multiplex PCR, and TCRdb holds only the in-frame ones, with some missing. Among 130,000 or so clones listed, approximately 90% were seen once. Healthy donors of bone marrow made up the group. When sampled, the donors appeared nominally healthy, though they likely had unrecorded immune exposures. Sequencing input: PBMCs. This clonotype originated in a woman in her twenties or thirties in good health and CMV-seronegative. J is TRBJ2-7 and V is TRBV19; 11 bases line up with TRBD2. Here the CDR3 DNA reads TGTGCCAGTAGTAAACTAGCGGGAGTCGAGCAGTACTTC. Translating gives CASSKLAGVEQYF.